This TCR beta chain was retrieved from a study of blood T cell repertoires in COVID-19. About the study: Samples representing acute and convalescent COVID-19 were sourced from the United States, Italy and Spain.

A few counts support this clone. The protocol was immunoSEQ multiplex PCR, while the TCRdb copy is restricted to in-frame clones and leaves out a portion. The sample has about 290,000 clones; just under 85% are singletons. The CDR3 loop spans 13 amino acids. V was shortened by 11 bases and J by 0 bases, with 13 bases between the two germline ends. Germline assignment: CDR1 MNHEY and CDR2 SVGAGI. This chain connects TRBV6-5 to TRBJ1-1; TRBD1 is a possible D gene (5 bases). This clonotype was obtained from a woman between 45 and 65 years old with active or convalescent COVID-19. Sequencing was done on a sample of peripheral blood. The CDR3, as DNA: TGTGCCTCCAGGGAACGATTGAACACTGAAGCTTTCTTT. Translation: CASRERLNTEAFF.